The entry that follows covers one T cell receptor beta chain sequence. At one end, the junction sequence differs from germline, possibly due to a read error. This specimen belongs to a study of blood T cells in healthy people across ages. Together with a sample-barcoded 5' primer, a J-beta primer mix was included in a second PCR lasting roughly 6 to 12 cycles. MiXCR, run by TCRdb on the 5' RACE reads, gives a single entry per CDR3 protein. This sample carries around 1.5 million distinct CDR3 sequences, 42% of them seen once, and the ten largest clones take approximately 7.9%. This TCR came from a woman aged 18-35 years in good health. The sample taken for sequencing was blood.

The CDR3 protein is CASSMGGGGLSYEQYF. For the CDR3, the DNA is TGCGCCAGCAGCATGGGCGGGGGGGGACTCTCCTATGAGCAGTACTTC. The chain couples TRBV5-1 to TRBJ2-7, with 9 nucleotides matching TRBD2. From germline, CDR1 is SGHRS and CDR2 YFSETQ. The CDR3 is 16 amino acids.